This TCR beta chain came from a study of blood T cell repertoires in COVID-19. Turning to the study itself: Italy, Spain and the United States were the sources of the convalescent and acute COVID-19 samples. Sources were T cells, B-cell-depleted T cells, or PBMCs; the material itself was cDNA or gDNA.

As processed by the authors: It was from reference gene primer amplification that nucleated cell counts were estimated. Sequencing was performed with immunoSEQ multiplex PCR; in TCRdb, only in-frame clones are kept and a portion is missing. V and J calls and clone size follow that table, whereas D and trimming were derived from the DNA. The table lists some 70,000 clones, around 80% of them singletons, with 9.5% to 15% in the top ten. The length of the CDR3 is 13 residues. Germline V CDR1 and CDR2: MGHRA, YSYEKL. The V gene lost 4 bases and the J gene lost 4 bases, with 11 bases spanning the gap. While infection was still active, Seattle patients were enrolled and then followed longitudinally.

This rearrangement joins TRBV4-1 to TRBJ2-7; tentative D call: TRBD1 (6 bases). Specimen: peripheral blood. The source of this sequence is a man in his forties or fifties with COVID-19, enrolled during active disease. Written as DNA, the CDR3 is TGCGCCAGCAGCCTACTGGGGGCGTACGAGCAGTACTTC. It specifies CASSLLGAYEQYF.